This T cell receptor (beta chain) was observed in a study of blood T cell repertoires in COVID-19. Clones were read by immunoSEQ multiplex PCR, and TCRdb kept only the in-frame ones, dropping some. The table records some 62,000 clones, more than 60% of them present only once. Sequenced: peripheral blood. This clonotype originated in an elderly woman with active or convalescent COVID-19.

CDR3 amino acids: CATSTDRRNTGELFF. The DNA of the CDR3 is TGTGCCACCAGCACGGACAGGAGGAACACCGGGGAGCTGTTTTTT. The chain employs TRBV15 and TRBJ2-2; 7 bases line up with TRBD1. This CDR3 comprises 15 residues. V dropped 4 bases and J dropped 1; count of bases not matched to a gene: 3. Germline CDR1 and CDR2: LNHNV and YYDKDF (reference sequence).